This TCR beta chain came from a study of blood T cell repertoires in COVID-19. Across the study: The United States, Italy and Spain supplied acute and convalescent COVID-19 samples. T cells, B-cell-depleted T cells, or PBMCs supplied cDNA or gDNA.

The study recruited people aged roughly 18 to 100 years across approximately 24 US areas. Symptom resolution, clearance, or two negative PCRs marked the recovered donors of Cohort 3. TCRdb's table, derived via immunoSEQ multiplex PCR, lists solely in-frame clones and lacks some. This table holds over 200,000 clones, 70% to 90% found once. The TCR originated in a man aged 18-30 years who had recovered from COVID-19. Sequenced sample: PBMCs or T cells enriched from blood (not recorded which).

CDR3 loop: CASRGSGTGVINEKLFF. As DNA, the CDR3 is TGTGCCAGCAGGGGATCCGGGACAGGGGTCATTAATGAAAAACTGTTTTTT. The chain links TRBV27 to TRBJ1-4, with 10 nucleotides matching TRBD1. This CDR3 is 17 amino acids long. Germline lookup yields CDR1 MNHEY and CDR2 SMNVEV (reference sequence). V shed 6 bases and J 4 bases; nucleotides not matched to a gene: 11.